In its sample, the clone carrying this TCR beta chain was seen once. What it recognizes is unknown. This entry belongs to a study of T cell responses to AZD1222 COVID-19 vaccine. This table comes from immunoSEQ multiplex PCR, and its TCRdb copy is limited to in-frame clones, with some not included. The profile covers 180,000 or so clones, with 88% appearing a single time and roughly 26% taken by the ten largest. Study-wide results and limits: Reports indicate that nearly half of spike-specific TCRs are directed at unmutated variant regions.

Per the germline V gene, CDR1 is MNHEY and CDR2 is SVGAGI. The CDR3 sequence is 15 residues long. The V segment lost 5 bases and the J segment 6 bases; nucleotides outside the gene matches: 8. V and J are TRBV6-5 and TRBJ2-7; TRBD2 matches at 12 bases. The TCR sequence derives from an adult who received the AZD1222 COVID-19 vaccine. This specimen was peripheral blood, taken 28 days after the second AZD1222 dose. CDR3 residues: CASSPLAGGPSEQYF. CDR3 coding DNA: TGTGCCAGCAGTCCTCTAGCGGGAGGGCCGTCCGAGCAGTACTTC.